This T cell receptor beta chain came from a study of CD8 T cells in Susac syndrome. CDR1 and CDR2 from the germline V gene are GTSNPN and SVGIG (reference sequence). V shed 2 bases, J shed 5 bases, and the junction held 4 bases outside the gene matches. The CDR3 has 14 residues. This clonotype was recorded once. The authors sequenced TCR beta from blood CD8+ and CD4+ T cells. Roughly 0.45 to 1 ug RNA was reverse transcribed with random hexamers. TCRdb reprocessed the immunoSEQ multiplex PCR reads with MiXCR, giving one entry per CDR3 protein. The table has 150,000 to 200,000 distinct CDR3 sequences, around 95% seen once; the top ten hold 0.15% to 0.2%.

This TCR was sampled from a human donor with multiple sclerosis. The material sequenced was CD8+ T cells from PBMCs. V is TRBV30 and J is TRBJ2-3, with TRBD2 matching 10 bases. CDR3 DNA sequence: TGTGCCTGGAGTCTAGCGGGAGTTCGAGATACGCAGTATTTT. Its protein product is CAWSLAGVRDTQYF.